This T cell receptor beta chain was retrieved from a study of blood T cells in healthy people across ages. Study-level points and caveats: It was the long-lived donors that had more naive CD4+ cells and higher diversity than aged donors. The unknown donor CMV status may have confounded expanded clonotype changes. Without sorted subsets, naive and antigen-experienced compartments could not be conclusively compared.

V lost 3 bases to trimming and J lost 7 bases; unmatched junction nucleotides: 5. This CDR3 comprises 13 residues. CDR1 ENHRY and CDR2 SYGVKD come from the germline V gene. For this clonotype: Antigen specificity is unknown.

PCR was performed a second time for roughly 7 to 12 cycles using a sample-barcoded 5' primer and a J-beta primer mix. TCRdb recomputed calls from the 5' RACE reads with MiXCR, one row per CDR3 protein. The table lists hundreds of thousands of distinct CDR3 sequences, around 20% of them singletons. V usage is TRBV10-3 and J usage is TRBJ1-2; 7 bases line up with TRBD1. The receptor's source is a man between 65 and 79 years old in good health. Sequencing used blood. CDR3 in DNA: TGTGCCATCAGTGAAGACAGGGATGGTGGCTACACCTTC. Translation: CAISEDRDGGYTF.